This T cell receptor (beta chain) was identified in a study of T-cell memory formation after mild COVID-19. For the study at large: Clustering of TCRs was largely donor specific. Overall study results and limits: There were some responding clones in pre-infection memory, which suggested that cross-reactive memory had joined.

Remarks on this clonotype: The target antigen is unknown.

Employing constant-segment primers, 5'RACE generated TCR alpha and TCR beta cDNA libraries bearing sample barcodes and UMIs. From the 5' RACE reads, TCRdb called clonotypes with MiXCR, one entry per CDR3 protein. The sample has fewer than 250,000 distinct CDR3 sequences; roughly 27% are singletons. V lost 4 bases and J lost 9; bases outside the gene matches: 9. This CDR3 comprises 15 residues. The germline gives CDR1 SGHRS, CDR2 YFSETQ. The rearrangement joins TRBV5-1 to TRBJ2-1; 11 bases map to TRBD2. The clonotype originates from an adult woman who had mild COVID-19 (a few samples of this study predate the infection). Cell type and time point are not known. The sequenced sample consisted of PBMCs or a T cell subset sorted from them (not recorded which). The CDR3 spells CASSTRLAGSTEQFF. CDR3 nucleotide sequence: TGCGCCAGCAGCACTCGACTAGCGGGGAGCACTGAGCAGTTCTTC. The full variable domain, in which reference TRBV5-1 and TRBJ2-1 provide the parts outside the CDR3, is KAGVTQTPRYLIKTRGQQVTLSCSPISGHRSVSWYQQTPGQGLQFLFEYFSETQRNKGNFPGRFSGRQFSNSRSEMNVSTLELGDSALYLCASSTRLAGSTEQFFGPGTRLTVL.